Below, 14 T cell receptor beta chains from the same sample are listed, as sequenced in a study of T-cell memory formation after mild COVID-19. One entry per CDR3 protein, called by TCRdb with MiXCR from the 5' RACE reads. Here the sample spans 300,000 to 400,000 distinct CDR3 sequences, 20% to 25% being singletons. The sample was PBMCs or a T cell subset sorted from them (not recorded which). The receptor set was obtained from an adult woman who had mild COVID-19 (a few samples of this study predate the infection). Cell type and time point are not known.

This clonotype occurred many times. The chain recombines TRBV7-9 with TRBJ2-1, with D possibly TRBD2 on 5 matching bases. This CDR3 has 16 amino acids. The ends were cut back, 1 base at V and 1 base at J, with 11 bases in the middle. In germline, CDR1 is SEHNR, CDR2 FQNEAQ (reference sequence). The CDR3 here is CASSLGAGLSYNEQFF. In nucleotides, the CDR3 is TGTGCCAGCAGCTTAGGGGCGGGCCTGTCCTACAATGAGCAGTTCTTC.

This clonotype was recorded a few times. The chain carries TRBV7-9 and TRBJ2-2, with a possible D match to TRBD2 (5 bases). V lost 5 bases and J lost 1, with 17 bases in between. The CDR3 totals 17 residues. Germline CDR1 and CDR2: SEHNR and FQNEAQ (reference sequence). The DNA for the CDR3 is TGTGCCAGCAGCCCCGCGAGGGTCGGGTTGAACACCGGGGAGCTGTTTTTT. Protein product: CASSPARVGLNTGELFF.

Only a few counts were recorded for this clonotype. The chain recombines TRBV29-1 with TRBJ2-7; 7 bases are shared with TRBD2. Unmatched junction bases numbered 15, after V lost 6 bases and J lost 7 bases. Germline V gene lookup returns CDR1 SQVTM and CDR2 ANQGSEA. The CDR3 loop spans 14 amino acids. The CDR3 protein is CSVSSGTTLSEQYF. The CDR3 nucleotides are TGCAGCGTCTCATCCGGGACTACTCTTTCGGAGCAGTACTTC.

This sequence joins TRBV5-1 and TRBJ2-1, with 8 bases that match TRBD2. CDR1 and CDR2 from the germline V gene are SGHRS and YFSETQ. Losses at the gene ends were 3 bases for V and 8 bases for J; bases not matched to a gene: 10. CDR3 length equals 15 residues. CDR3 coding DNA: TGCGCCAGCAGCTCCGGCGGGGGGAGGTCCGATGAGCAGTTCTTC. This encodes CASSSGGGRSDEQFF.

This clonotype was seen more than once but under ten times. CDR3 region: CASSPRGVPSYEQYF. The CDR3 DNA is TGCGCCAGCAGCCCCAGGGGGGTCCCCTCCTACGAGCAGTACTTC. The chain carries TRBV4-1 and TRBJ2-7; a weak D match, TRBD1 (7 bases). The CDR3 has 15 amino acids. The germline gives CDR1 MGHRA, CDR2 YSYEKL. V lost 4 bases, J lost 0 bases, and 13 bases lay in between.

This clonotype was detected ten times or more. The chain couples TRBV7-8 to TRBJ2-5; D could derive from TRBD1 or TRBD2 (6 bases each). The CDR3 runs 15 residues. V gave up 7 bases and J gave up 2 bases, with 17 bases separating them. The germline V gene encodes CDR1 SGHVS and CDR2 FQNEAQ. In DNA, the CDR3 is TGTGCCAGCATGTGGGGGGCTGGGTTTCAAGAGACCCAGTACTTC. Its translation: CASMWGAGFQETQYF.

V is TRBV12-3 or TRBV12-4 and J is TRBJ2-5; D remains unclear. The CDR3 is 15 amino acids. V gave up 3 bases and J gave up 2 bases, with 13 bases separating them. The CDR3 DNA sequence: TGTGCCAGCAGTTTCGACGGTACCCCGCAAGAGACCCAGTACTTC. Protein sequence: CASSFDGTPQETQYF.

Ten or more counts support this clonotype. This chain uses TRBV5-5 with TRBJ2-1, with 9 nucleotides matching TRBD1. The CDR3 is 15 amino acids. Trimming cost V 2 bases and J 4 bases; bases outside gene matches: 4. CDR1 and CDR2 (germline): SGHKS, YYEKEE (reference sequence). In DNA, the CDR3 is TGTGCCAGCAGCTTTAGGGACAGGGTTTACAATGAGCAGTTCTTC. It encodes CASSFRDRVYNEQFF. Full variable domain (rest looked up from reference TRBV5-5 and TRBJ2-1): DAGVTQSPTHLIKTRGQQVTLRCSPISGHKSVSWYQQVLGQGPQFIFQYYEKEERGRGNFPDRFSARQFPNYSSELNVNALLLGDSALYLCASSFRDRVYNEQFFGPGTRLTVL.

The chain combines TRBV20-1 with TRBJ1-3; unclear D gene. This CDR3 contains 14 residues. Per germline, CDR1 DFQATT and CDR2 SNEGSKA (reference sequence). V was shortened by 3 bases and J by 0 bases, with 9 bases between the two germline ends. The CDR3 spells CSARFLGSGNTIYF. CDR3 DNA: TGCAGTGCTAGGTTTCTGGGCTCTGGAAACACCATATATTTT.

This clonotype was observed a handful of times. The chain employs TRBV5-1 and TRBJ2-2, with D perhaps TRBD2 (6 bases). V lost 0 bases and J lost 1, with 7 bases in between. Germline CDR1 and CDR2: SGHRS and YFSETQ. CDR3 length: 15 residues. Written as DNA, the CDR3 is TGCGCCAGCAGCTTGGTAGCGGAGAACACCGGGGAGCTGTTTTTT. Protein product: CASSLVAENTGELFF.

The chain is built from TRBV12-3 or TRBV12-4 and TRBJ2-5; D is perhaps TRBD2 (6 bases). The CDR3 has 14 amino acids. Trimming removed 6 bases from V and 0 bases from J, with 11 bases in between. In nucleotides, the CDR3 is TGTGCCAGCAGCGACGGACTAAACCAAGAGACCCAGTACTTC. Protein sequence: CASSDGLNQETQYF.

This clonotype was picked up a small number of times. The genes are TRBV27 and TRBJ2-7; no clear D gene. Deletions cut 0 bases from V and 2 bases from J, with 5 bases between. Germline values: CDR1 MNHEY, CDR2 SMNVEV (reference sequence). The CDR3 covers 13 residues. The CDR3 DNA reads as TGTGCCAGCAGTTTATCCATGGCCTACGAGCAGTACTTC. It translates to CASSLSMAYEQYF.

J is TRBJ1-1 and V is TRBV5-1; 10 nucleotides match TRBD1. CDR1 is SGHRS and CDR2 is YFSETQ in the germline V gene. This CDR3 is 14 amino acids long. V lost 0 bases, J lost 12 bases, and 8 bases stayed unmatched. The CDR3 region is CASSLEGTGVVPFF. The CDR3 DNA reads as TGCGCCAGCAGCTTGGAAGGGACAGGGGTTGTTCCTTTCTTT. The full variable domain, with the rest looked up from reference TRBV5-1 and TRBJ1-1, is KAGVTQTPRYLIKTRGQQVTLSCSPISGHRSVSWYQQTPGQGLQFLFEYFSETQRNKGNFPGRFSGRQFSNSRSEMNVSTLELGDSALYLCASSLEGTGVVPFFGQGTRLTVV.

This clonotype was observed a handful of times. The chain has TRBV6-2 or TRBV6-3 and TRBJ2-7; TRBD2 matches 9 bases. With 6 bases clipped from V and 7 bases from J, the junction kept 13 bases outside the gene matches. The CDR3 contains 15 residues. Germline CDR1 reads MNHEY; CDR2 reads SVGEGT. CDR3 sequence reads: CASRSPGSGRFEQYF. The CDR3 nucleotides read TGTGCCAGCAGATCTCCGGGGAGCGGGAGGTTTGAGCAGTACTTC.